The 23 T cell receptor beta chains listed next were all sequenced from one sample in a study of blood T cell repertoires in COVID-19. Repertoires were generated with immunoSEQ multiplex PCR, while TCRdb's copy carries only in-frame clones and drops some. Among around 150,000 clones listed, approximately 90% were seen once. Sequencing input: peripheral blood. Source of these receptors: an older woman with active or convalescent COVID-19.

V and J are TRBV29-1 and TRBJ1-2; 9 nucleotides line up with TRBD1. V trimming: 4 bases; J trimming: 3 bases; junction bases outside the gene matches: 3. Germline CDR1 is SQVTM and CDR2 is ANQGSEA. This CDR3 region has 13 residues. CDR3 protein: CSVAGTGYYGYTF. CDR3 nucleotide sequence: TGCAGCGTTGCTGGGACAGGGTACTATGGCTACACCTTC.

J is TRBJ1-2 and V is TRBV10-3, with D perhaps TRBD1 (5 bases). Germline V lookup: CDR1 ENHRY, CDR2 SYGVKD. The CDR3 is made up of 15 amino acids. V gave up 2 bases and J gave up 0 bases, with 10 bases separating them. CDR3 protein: CAISEGRASNYGYTF. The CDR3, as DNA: TGTGCCATCAGTGAGGGCAGGGCGTCTAACTATGGCTACACCTTC.

CDR3 sequence: CASNPSGGAGYEQYF. For the CDR3, the DNA is TGTGCCAGCAATCCTAGCGGGGGGGCAGGGTACGAGCAGTACTTC. This chain links TRBV7-2 with TRBJ2-7; 12 bases match TRBD2. Germline CDR1 and CDR2: SGHTA and FQGNSA. The length of the CDR3 is 15 residues. V dropped 7 bases and J dropped 4; count of bases not matched to a gene: 8. Full variable domain (missing parts from reference TRBV7-2 and TRBJ2-7): GAGVSQSPSNKVTEKGKDVELRCDPISGHTALYWYRQSLGQGLEFLIYFQGNSAPDKSGLPSDRFSAERTGGSVSTLTIQRTQQEDSAVYLCASNPSGGAGYEQYFGPGTRLTVT.

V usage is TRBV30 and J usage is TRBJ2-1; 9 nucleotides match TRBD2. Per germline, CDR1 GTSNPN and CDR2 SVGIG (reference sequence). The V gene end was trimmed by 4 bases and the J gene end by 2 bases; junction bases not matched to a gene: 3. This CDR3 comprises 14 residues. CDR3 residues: CAWTKRGAYNEQFF. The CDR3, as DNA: TGTGCCTGGACCAAGCGGGGGGCCTACAATGAGCAGTTCTTC.

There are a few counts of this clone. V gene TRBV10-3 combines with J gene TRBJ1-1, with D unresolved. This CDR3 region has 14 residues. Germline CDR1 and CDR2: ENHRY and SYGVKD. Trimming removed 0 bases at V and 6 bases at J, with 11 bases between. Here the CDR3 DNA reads TGTGCCATCAGTGAGTCAACAGAGACCTCTGAAGCTTTCTTT. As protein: CAISESTETSEAFF.

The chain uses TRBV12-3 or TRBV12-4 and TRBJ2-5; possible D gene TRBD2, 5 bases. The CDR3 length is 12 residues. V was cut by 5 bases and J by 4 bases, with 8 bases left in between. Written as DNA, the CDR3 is TGTGCCAGCAGTGCCGCGGGAGAGACCCAGTACTTC. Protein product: CASSAAGETQYF.

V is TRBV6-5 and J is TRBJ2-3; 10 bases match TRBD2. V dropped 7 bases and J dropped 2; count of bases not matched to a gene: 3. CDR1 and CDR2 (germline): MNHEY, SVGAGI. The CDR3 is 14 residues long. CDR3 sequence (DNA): TGTGCCAGCATTAGCGGGGGGCCCACAGATACGCAGTATTTT. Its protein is CASISGGPTDTQYF.

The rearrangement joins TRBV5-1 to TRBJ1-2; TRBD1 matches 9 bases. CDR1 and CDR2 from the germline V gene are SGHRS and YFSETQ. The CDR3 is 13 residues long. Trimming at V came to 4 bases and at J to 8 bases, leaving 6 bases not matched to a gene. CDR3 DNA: TGCGCCAGCAGCCCGGACAGGGGAGACGGCTACACCTTC. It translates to CASSPDRGDGYTF.

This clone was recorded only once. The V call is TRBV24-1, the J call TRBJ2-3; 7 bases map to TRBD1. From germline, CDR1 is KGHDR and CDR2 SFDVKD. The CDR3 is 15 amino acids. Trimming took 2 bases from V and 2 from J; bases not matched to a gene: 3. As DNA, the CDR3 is TGTGCCACCAGTGATTCTGGACAGGCCACAGATACGCAGTATTTT. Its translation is CATSDSGQATDTQYF.

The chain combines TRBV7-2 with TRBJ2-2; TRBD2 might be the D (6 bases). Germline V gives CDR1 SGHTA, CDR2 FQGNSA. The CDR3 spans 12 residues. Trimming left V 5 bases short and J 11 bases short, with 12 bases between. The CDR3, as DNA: TGTGCCAGCAGCCCGGGACTCGGTGAGCTGTTTTTT. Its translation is CASSPGLGELFF.

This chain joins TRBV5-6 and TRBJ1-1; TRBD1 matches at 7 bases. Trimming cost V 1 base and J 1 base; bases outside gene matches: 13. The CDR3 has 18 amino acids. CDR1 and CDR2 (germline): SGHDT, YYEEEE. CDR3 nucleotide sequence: TGTGCCAGCAGCTTGTATTTGGGGGAGACAGGGCCGAACACTGAAGCTTTCTTT. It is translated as CASSLYLGETGPNTEAFF. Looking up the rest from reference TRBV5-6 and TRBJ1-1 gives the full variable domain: DAGVTQSPTHLIKTRGQQVTLRCSPKSGHDTVSWYQQALGQGPQFIFQYYEEEERQRGNFPDRFSGHQFPNYSSELNVNALLLGDSALYLCASSLYLGETGPNTEAFFGQGTRLTVV.

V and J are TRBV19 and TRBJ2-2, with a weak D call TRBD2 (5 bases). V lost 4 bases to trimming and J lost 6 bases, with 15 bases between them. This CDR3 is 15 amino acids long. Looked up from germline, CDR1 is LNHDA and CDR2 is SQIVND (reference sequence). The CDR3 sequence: CASSSPYEGSGELFF. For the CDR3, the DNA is TGTGCCAGTAGTAGCCCCTACGAGGGTTCCGGGGAGCTGTTTTTT. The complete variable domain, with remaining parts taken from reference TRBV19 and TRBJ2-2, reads DGGITQSPKYLFRKEGQNVTLSCEQNLNHDAMYWYRQDPGQGLRLIYYSQIVNDFQKGDIAEGYSVSREKKESFPLTVTSAQKNPTAFYLCASSSPYEGSGELFFGEGSRLTVL.

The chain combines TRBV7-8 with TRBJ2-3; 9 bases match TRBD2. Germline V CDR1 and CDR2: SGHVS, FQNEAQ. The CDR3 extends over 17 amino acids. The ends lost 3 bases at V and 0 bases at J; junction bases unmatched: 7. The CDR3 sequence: CASSFYGTSRSTDTQYF. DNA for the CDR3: TGTGCCAGCAGCTTCTACGGGACTAGCAGGAGCACAGATACGCAGTATTTT.

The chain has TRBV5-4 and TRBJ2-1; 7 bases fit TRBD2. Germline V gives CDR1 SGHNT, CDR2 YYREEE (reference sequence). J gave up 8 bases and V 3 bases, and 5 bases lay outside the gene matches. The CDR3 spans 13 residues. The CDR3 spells CASSSGGRDEQFF. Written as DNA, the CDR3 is TGTGCCAGCAGCTCGGGAGGTAGGGATGAGCAGTTCTTC.

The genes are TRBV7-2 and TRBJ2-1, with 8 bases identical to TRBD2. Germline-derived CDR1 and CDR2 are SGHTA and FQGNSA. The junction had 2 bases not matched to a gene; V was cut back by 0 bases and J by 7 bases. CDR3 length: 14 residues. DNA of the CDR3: TGTGCCAGCAGCTTAGCGGCGGGGGGTAATGAGCAGTTCTTC. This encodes CASSLAAGGNEQFF.

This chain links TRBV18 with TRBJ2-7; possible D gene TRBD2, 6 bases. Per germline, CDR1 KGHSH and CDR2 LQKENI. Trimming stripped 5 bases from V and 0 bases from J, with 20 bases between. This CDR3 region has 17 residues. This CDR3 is CASSSRFGRGSSYEQYF. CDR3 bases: TGTGCCAGCTCATCCAGATTTGGGCGGGGCTCCTCCTACGAGCAGTACTTC.

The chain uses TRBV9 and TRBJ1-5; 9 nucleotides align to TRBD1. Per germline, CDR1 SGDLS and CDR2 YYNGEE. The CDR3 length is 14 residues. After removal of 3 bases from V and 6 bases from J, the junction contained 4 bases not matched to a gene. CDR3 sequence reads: CASSGGQGSQPQHF. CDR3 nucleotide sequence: TGTGCCAGCAGCGGGGGACAGGGAAGTCAGCCCCAGCATTTT.

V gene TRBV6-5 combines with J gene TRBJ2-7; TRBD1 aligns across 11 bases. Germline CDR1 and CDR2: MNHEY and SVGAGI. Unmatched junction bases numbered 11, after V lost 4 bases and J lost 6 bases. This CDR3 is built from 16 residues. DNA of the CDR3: TGTGCCAGCAGTTCACCAGGGGACAGGGGGGAACGCGAGCAGTACTTC. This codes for CASSSPGDRGEREQYF.

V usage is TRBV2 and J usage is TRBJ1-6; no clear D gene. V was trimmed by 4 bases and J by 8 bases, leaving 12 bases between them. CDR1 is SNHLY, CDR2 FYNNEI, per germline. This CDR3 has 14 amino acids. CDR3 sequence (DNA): TGTGCCAGCAGTGGTACAGAGCAGTATTCACCCCTCCACTTT. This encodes CASSGTEQYSPLHF.

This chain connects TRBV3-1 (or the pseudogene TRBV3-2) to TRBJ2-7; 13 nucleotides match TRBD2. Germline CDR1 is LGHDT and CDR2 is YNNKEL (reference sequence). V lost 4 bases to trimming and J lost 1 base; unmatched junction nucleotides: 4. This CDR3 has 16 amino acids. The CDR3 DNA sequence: TGTGCCAGCAGCCGATGGACTAGCGGGGGATCCTACGAGCAGTACTTC. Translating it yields CASSRWTSGGSYEQYF.

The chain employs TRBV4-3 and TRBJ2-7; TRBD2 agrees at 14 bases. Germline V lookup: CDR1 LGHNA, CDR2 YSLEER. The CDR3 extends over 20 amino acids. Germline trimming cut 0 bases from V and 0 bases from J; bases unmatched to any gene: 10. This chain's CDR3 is CASSQDLRTSGGLYSYEQYF. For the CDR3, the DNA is TGCGCCAGCAGCCAAGATCTCCGGACTAGCGGGGGGCTCTACTCCTACGAGCAGTACTTC.

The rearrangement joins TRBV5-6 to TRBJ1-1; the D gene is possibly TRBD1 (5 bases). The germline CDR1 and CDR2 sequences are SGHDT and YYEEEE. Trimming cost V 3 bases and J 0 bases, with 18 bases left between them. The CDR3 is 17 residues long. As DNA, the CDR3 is TGTGCCAGCAGCTGGGGCGGTGGGTTTCGGATGAACACTGAAGCTTTCTTT. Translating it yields CASSWGGGFRMNTEAFF.

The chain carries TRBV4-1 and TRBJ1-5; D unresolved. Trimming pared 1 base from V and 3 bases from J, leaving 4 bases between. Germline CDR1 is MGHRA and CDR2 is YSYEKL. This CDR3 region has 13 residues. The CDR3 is CASSQVVNQPQHF. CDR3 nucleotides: TGCGCCAGCAGCCAAGTCGTCAATCAGCCCCAGCATTTT.